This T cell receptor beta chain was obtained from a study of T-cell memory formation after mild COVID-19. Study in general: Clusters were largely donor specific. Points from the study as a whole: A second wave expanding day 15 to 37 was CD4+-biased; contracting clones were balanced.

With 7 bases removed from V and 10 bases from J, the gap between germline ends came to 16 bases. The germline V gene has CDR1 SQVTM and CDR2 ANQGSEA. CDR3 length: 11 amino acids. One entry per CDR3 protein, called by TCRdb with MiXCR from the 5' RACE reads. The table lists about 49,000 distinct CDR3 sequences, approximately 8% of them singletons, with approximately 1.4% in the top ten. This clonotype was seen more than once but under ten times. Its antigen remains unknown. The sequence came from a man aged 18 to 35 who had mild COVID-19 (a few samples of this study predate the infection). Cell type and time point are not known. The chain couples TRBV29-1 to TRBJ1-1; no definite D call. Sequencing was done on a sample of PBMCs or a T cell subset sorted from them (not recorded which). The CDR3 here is CSAGLPPGAFF. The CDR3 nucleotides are TGCAGCGCTGGCCTCCCCCCGGGAGCTTTCTTT. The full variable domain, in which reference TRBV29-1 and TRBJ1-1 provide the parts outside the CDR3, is SAVISQKPSRDICQRGTSLTIQCQVDSQVTMMFWYRQQPGQSLTLIATANQGSEATYESGFVIDKFPISRPNLTFSTLTVSNMSPEDSSIYLCSAGLPPGAFFGQGTRLTVV.